This TCR beta chain came from a study of T cell responses to AZD1222 COVID-19 vaccine. Study-level findings and limits: Close to half of spike-specific TCRs reportedly recognize unmutated variant regions. There were mostly white British donors and more females than males, and clonal diversity was possibly underestimated. Spike-wide coverage was observed for vaccine-associated CD4 TCRs, with dominant responses at 160-218 and 743-854. Only a handful of AZD1222 recipients, roughly 6 in all, had baseline seropositivity.

Notes on this clone: Its specificity is not known.

Repertoires were generated with immunoSEQ multiplex PCR, while TCRdb's copy carries only in-frame clones and drops some. The table records 95,000 to 110,000 clones, around 90% of them present only once. V dropped 8 bases and J dropped 1 base, with 14 bases sitting between them. CDR3 size: 14 residues. Per germline, CDR1 SNHLY and CDR2 FYNNEI. The receptor's source is an adult in good health. The chain couples TRBV2 to TRBJ1-1; TRBD1 might be the D (6 bases). Here the sequenced sample was peripheral blood, taken on day 0 of AZD1222 vaccination. This CDR3 reads CASGGPSSNTEAFF. The CDR3 DNA is TGTGCCAGCGGGGGGCCCTCCTCGAACACTGAAGCTTTCTTT.